A single sample is the source of the 30 T cell receptor beta chains below, sequenced in a study of neurological immune-mediated disorders. TCRdb re-called the 5' RACE reads with MiXCR, one entry per CDR3 protein. The repertoire has fewer than 60,000 distinct CDR3 sequences, roughly 3.8% of them found once; the top ten carry 6.5% to 8%. The sequenced sample was PBMCs. The receptors come from a man aged 60 to 75 with multiple sclerosis.

At least ten counts were recorded for this clonotype. The rearrangement joins TRBV12-3 or TRBV12-4 to TRBJ1-4; D may be TRBD1 (6 bases). This CDR3 spans 14 amino acids. Trimming took off 8 bases at V and 7 bases at J, with 17 bases between the two ends. This CDR3 reads CASGMGAASEKLFF. In DNA form, the CDR3 reads TGTGCCAGCGGGATGGGGGCTGCATCTGAAAAACTGTTTTTT.

At least ten counts were recorded for this clonotype. The chain recombines TRBV6-1 with TRBJ1-5; 7 nucleotides match TRBD1. The CDR3 runs 13 residues. V gave up 6 bases and J gave up 5 bases; unmatched junction bases: 4. The germline CDR1 and CDR2 sequences are MNHNS and SASEGT. CDR3 nucleotides: TGTGCCAGCAGGCGACAGGGAGATCAGCCCCAGCATTTT. Its protein product is CASRRQGDQPQHF.

This clonotype was observed many times. It may be a read error: a sequence one base away is much more abundant. The chain carries TRBV10-3 and TRBJ1-6; 9 bases are shared with TRBD1. Germline V gene data show CDR1 as ENHRY and CDR2 as SYGVKD. CDR3 length equals 14 residues. DNA for the CDR3: TGTGCCATCAACCCTGACAGGGGGGTTTCACCCCTCAACTTT. This translates into CAINPDRGVSPLNF.

This clonotype was counted only a few times. The chain is built from TRBV2 and TRBJ2-4, with 9 bases fitting TRBD1. In germline, CDR1 is SNHLY, CDR2 FYNNEI. V dropped 4 bases and J dropped 8; count of bases not matched to a gene: 9. The CDR3 runs 15 residues. The CDR3 DNA reads as TGTGCCAGCAGTGTATCCCGGACAGGGGCCGACATTCAGTACTTC. This translates into CASSVSRTGADIQYF.

V and J are TRBV5-1 and TRBJ2-3, with 9 positions matching TRBD1. J gave up 6 bases and V 4 bases, and 9 bases lay outside the gene matches. CDR1 is SGHRS and CDR2 is YFSETQ in the germline V gene. The CDR3 is made up of 15 amino acids. CDR3 bases: TGCGCCAGCAGCGAACAGGGGGCTGACCGCGATACGCAGTATTTT. Encoded protein: CASSEQGADRDTQYF.

This clonotype was recorded at least ten times. V gene TRBV20-1 combines with J gene TRBJ2-3; tentative D call: TRBD1 (5 bases). CDR3 size: 15 residues. Per the germline V gene, CDR1 is DFQATT and CDR2 is SNEGSKA (reference sequence). V was shortened by 2 bases and J by 0 bases, with 12 bases between the two germline ends. The CDR3 sequence: CSARRTFGSTDTQYF. The CDR3 coding sequence is TGCAGTGCTAGACGGACATTTGGAAGCACAGATACGCAGTATTTT.

This clonotype was counted at least ten times. The chain has TRBV5-5 and TRBJ2-2; possibly TRBD1 for D (7 bases). CDR3 length: 15 residues. Germline V gives CDR1 SGHKS, CDR2 YYEKEE (reference sequence). With 3 bases removed from V and 0 bases from J, the gap between germline ends came to 9 bases. Written as DNA, the CDR3 is TGTGCCAGCAGCTCCAGGGGGGCGAACACCGGGGAGCTGTTTTTT. Its translation is CASSSRGANTGELFF.

This clonotype came up many times. The chain couples TRBV5-5 to TRBJ1-6; D unresolved. Germline V gives CDR1 SGHKS, CDR2 YYEKEE (reference sequence). The CDR3 runs to 13 residues. With 0 bases removed from V and 7 bases from J, the gap between germline ends came to 5 bases. As DNA, the CDR3 is TGTGCCAGCAGCTTGGGTCTCAATTCACCCCTCCACTTT. Protein product: CASSLGLNSPLHF.

This clonotype was recorded many times. This sequence joins TRBV12-3 or TRBV12-4 and TRBJ1-2, with D tentatively TRBD1 (6 bases). The CDR3 extends over 13 amino acids. The V end was cut by 4 bases, the J end by 4 bases, with 10 bases between. The CDR3 region is CASSSGTPYGYTF. The CDR3 region has the DNA TGTGCCAGCAGTTCCGGGACACCCTATGGCTACACCTTC.

This clonotype was observed many times. This chain uses TRBV5-5 with TRBJ1-1; 8 bases fit TRBD1. Germline lookup yields CDR1 SGHKS and CDR2 YYEKEE (reference sequence). There are 17 residues in the CDR3. The J segment lost 1 base and the V segment lost 3 bases, leaving 11 bases of the junction unmatched. The CDR3, as DNA: TGTGCCAGCAGCTCCGGGACAGGTCAAAGAGAGAACACTGAAGCTTTCTTT. Protein sequence: CASSSGTGQRENTEAFF.

This clonotype has ten or more counts. The gene calls are TRBV12-3 or TRBV12-4 and TRBJ2-2; D is unclear. Trimming removed 7 bases from V and 2 bases from J, with 8 bases in between. The CDR3 extends over 13 amino acids. For the CDR3, the DNA is TGTGCCAGCAACATTCTTAACACCGGGGAGCTGTTTTTT. It specifies CASNILNTGELFF.

This clonotype occurred many times. The V call is TRBV7-2, the J call TRBJ2-2; TRBD1 might be the D (5 bases). The V and J ends lost 3 bases and 6 bases respectively, with 11 bases between them. The germline CDR1 and CDR2 sequences are SGHTA and FQGNSA. The CDR3 has 14 amino acids. CDR3 coding DNA: TGTGCCAGCAGCTTGGCCCAGGGTTCCGGGGAGCTGTTTTTT. Protein sequence: CASSLAQGSGELFF.

This clonotype was observed many times. V gene TRBV12-3 or TRBV12-4 combines with J gene TRBJ2-7; 10 bases agree with TRBD1. The CDR3 is made up of 14 amino acids. The V and J ends lost 6 bases and 2 bases, in that order; junction bases with no gene match: 4. CDR3 in DNA: TGTGCCAGCAGACCGGGACAGGGGCCCTACGAGCAGTACTTC. It encodes CASRPGQGPYEQYF.

Relative to its sample, this clonotype is medium-sized. The chain recombines TRBV28 with TRBJ1-1; D perhaps matches TRBD1 (6 bases). The CDR3 has 14 residues. The V end was cut by 3 bases, the J end by 6 bases, with 14 bases between. Germline V gene lookup returns CDR1 MDHEN and CDR2 SYDVKM. CDR3 bases: TGTGCCAGCAGTTTTACGAGTTGGGGGCCTGAAGCTTTCTTT. Residues: CASSFTSWGPEAFF.

This chain uses TRBV12-3 or TRBV12-4 with TRBJ1-6; D call uncertain. This CDR3 region has 15 residues. V lost 3 bases and J lost 9, with 15 bases in between. The CDR3 is CASSFAPTDGSPLHF. CDR3 sequence (DNA): TGTGCCAGCAGTTTTGCCCCCACCGACGGTTCACCCCTCCACTTT.

This clonotype showed up many times. CDR3 region: CASSFRRGQHEQYF. The CDR3 DNA follows: TGTGCCAGCAGTTTTAGGAGGGGGCAGCACGAGCAGTACTTC. V is TRBV27 and J is TRBJ2-7; D may be TRBD1 (7 bases). The V gene's germline CDR1 is MNHEY and CDR2 SMNVEV (reference sequence). V lost 3 bases and J lost 5, with 14 bases in between. This CDR3 has 14 amino acids.

This clonotype was seen many times. This chain uses TRBV5-1 with TRBJ2-1; D gene ambiguous. Trimming removed 0 bases from V and 4 bases from J, with 8 bases in between. CDR1 and CDR2 from the germline V gene are SGHRS and YFSETQ. The CDR3 consists of 14 residues. CDR3 in DNA: TGCGCCAGCAGCTTGGGGCAGGTTTACAATGAGCAGTTCTTC. Protein sequence: CASSLGQVYNEQFF.

There are many counts of this clonotype. The gene calls are TRBV7-9 and TRBJ1-4, with D possibly being TRBD1 (6 bases). The V end lost 6 bases, the J end lost 3 bases, and 11 bases lay between the germline ends. Germline V gene lookup returns CDR1 SEHNR and CDR2 FQNEAQ (reference sequence). The CDR3 has 14 residues. The CDR3 DNA follows: TGTGCCAGCAGTTTACAGGGCTCTAATGAAAAACTGTTTTTT. Protein: CASSLQGSNEKLFF.

This clonotype occurred a few times. The V and J genes are TRBV2 and TRBJ2-7; D unclear. Per the germline V gene, CDR1 is SNHLY and CDR2 is FYNNEI. Trimming shortened V by 1 base and J by 3 bases, and 13 bases separated the two germline ends. This CDR3 is built from 15 residues. CDR3 DNA: TGTGCCAGCAGTGAAGAGATGCTGGGTAGCTACGAGCAGTACTTC. Its protein product is CASSEEMLGSYEQYF.

As regards this clonotype: This may be a read error, as it is one base from a much larger clone. The CDR3 is CSAPRQEVQPQHF. DNA for the CDR3: TGCAGTGCTCCTAGACAGGAGGTTCAGCCCCAGCATTTT. This chain connects TRBV20-1 to TRBJ1-5, with a tentative D call TRBD1 (6 bases). The V gene's germline CDR1 is DFQATT and CDR2 SNEGSKA (reference sequence). The CDR3 runs to 13 residues. Between the trimmed V and J ends, which lost 5 bases and 6 bases, there was a span of 14 bases.

This clonotype came up many times. A read error may be the cause here, since a much bigger clone is one base away. The CDR3 carries no conserved terminal phenylalanine or tryptophan, so it likely arises from a read error. The CDR3 here is CASSTRQGSNEETQYC. DNA of the CDR3: TGTGCCAGCAGCACCCGACAGGGAAGTAACGAAGAGACCCAGTACTGC. The chain joins TRBV11-1 to TRBJ2-5; 7 bases are a match to TRBD1. The junction had 12 bases not matched to a gene; V was cut back by 5 bases and J by 3 bases. The CDR3 loop spans 16 amino acids. The V gene's germline CDR1 is SGHAT and CDR2 FQDESV (reference sequence).

This clonotype was observed at least ten times. The rearrangement uses TRBV19 and TRBJ1-1; D gene ambiguous. The CDR3 contains 13 residues. Trimming left V 4 bases short and J 5 bases short, with 11 bases between. Germline values: CDR1 LNHDA, CDR2 SQIVND (reference sequence). The CDR3 sequence: CASSNGFGTEAFF. CDR3 nucleotides: TGTGCCAGTAGTAATGGGTTTGGAACTGAAGCTTTCTTT.

This clonotype has a count of ten or more. J is TRBJ2-7 and V is TRBV12-3 or TRBV12-4, with 7 bases identical to TRBD1. V shed 3 bases, J shed 2 bases, and the junction held 4 bases outside the gene matches. The CDR3 length is 14 residues. The CDR3 DNA sequence: TGTGCCAGCAGTTTCGAGACAGGGACCTACGAGCAGTACTTC. It is translated as CASSFETGTYEQYF.

In this sample, this clonotype turned up many times. The genes are TRBV5-1 and TRBJ2-7; 7 bases are a match to TRBD1. This CDR3 spans 15 amino acids. Looked up from germline, CDR1 is SGHRS and CDR2 is YFSETQ. V shed 6 bases, J shed 6 bases, and the junction held 15 bases outside the gene matches. CDR3: CASTSRDSRSSEQYF. The CDR3 DNA sequence: TGCGCCAGCACTTCCCGGGACAGCCGATCTAGCGAGCAGTACTTC.

This clonotype was detected many times. V is TRBV12-3 or TRBV12-4 and J is TRBJ2-1; 12 bases are a match to TRBD2. The CDR3 is 16 residues long. V lost 5 bases and J lost 4; bases outside the gene matches: 6. CDR3 sequence reads: CASSPNGLAGYNEQFF. The CDR3, as DNA: TGTGCCAGCAGTCCCAACGGACTAGCGGGGTACAATGAGCAGTTCTTC.

This clonotype was counted many times. The CDR3 DNA reads as TGCAGTGCTCCAGATGGGGCGAGCGGGGGGACTTTGGGGACCCAGTACTTC. Translated, it gives CSAPDGASGGTLGTQYF. This chain connects TRBV20-1 to TRBJ2-5; 9 bases are shared with TRBD2. Trimming cost V 5 bases and J 7 bases; bases outside gene matches: 20. The CDR3 loop spans 17 amino acids. Germline loops: CDR1 DFQATT, CDR2 SNEGSKA (reference sequence).

Many counts were recorded for this clonotype. The chain recombines TRBV10-2 with TRBJ2-7, with D perhaps TRBD1 (5 bases). The CDR3 runs to 16 residues. Deletions cut 3 bases from V and 0 bases from J, with 15 bases between. Germline V CDR1 and CDR2: WSHSY, SAAADI. CDR3 in DNA: TGCGCCAGCAGTGACAGCCAGGGTCTTCCCTCCTACGAGCAGTACTTC. Translated: CASSDSQGLPSYEQYF.

This clonotype was detected many times. CDR3 residues: CASSVLPGGGRTDTQYF. In nucleotides, the CDR3 is TGTGCCAGCAGCGTACTCCCCGGCGGGGGACGCACAGATACGCAGTATTTT. The chain recombines TRBV7-2 with TRBJ2-3; 7 bases are shared with TRBD2. V trimming: 5 bases; J trimming: 1 base; junction bases outside the gene matches: 12. In germline, CDR1 is SGHTA, CDR2 FQGNSA. The CDR3 extends over 17 amino acids. Full variable domain (rest looked up from reference TRBV7-2 and TRBJ2-3): GAGVSQSPSNKVTEKGKDVELRCDPISGHTALYWYRQSLGQGLEFLIYFQGNSAPDKSGLPSDRFSAERTGGSVSTLTIQRTQQEDSAVYLCASSVLPGGGRTDTQYFGPGTRLTVL.

This clonotype was counted ten times or more. The rearrangement links TRBV3-1 to TRBJ2-1; D is uncertain. Germline V lookup: CDR1 LGHDT, CDR2 YNNKEL (reference sequence). This CDR3 contains 15 residues. The V end was cut by 1 base, the J end by 2 bases, with 9 bases between. For the CDR3, the DNA is TGTGCCAGCAGCCAAGCCCGGCTTCCCTACAATGAGCAGTTCTTC. As protein: CASSQARLPYNEQFF.

At least ten counts were recorded for this clonotype. The rearrangement joins TRBV6-5 to TRBJ1-5, with 9 bases fitting TRBD1. Germline V gives CDR1 MNHEY, CDR2 SVGAGI. V shed 5 bases, J shed 5 bases, and the junction held 7 bases outside the gene matches. The CDR3 is made up of 15 amino acids. The CDR3 region has the DNA TGTGCCAGCAGTCCACAGGGGGCCCGGGATCAGCCCCAGCATTTT. Translating gives CASSPQGARDQPQHF.